This T cell receptor beta chain was obtained from a study of identical twins. This clonotype was counted only a few times. Its target is unknown. Germline V gene data show CDR1 as MNHEY and CDR2 as SMNVEV (reference sequence). The V gene lost 6 bases and the J gene lost 5 bases, with 11 bases spanning the gap. This CDR3 contains 12 residues. Each CDR3 protein is one row after TCRdb ran MiXCR on the 5' RACE reads. The data hold approximately 300,000 distinct CDR3 sequences, with more than 8% observed a single time. Study-wide points: Out-of-frame sharing of TCR alpha in monozygotic twins was underestimated by models. Cord blood beta clonotypes present at high abundance carried fewer insertions; no such pattern appeared in memory repertoires.

The same data also contributed to another study, on yellow fever vaccine responses in identical twins.

This sequence joins TRBV27 and TRBJ2-7; a possible D gene is TRBD2 (5 bases). This clonotype originated in a woman aged 18-30 years in good health. The material sequenced was CD8+ T cells sorted from blood. CDR3 region: CASRGLYHEQYF. Here the CDR3 DNA reads TGTGCCAGCAGAGGACTCTACCACGAGCAGTACTTC.